The 15 T cell receptor beta chains below come from one sample, sequenced in a study of shared clonotypes between healthy human individuals (dated by TCRdb to 2020 to 2022). The protocol used for the library was the immunoSEQ multiplex PCR assay. The table comes from immuneACCESS by way of TCRdb, which keeps in-frame sequences with V and J called. Part of the clones is missing from these tables; in studies checked, under half for an unresolved V gene and the rest for unknown reasons. The sample table holds around 1.5 million clones, of which roughly 98% were seen once. 0.4% to 0.55% of the sample belongs to the ten largest clones. The sequencing sample was made of naive CD4+ T cells sorted from blood. The label giving this sample's cell subset or site can be read as: CD45RA+ positively selected. The receptors were sampled from a man aged 30 to 39 in good health.

Notes on this clone: In the same sample, other DNA sequences code for this CDR3. The chain is built from TRBV4-1 and TRBJ2-7; D gene unclear. Germline V gene data show CDR1 as MGHRA and CDR2 as YSYEKL. This CDR3 contains 13 residues. Trimming removed 0 bases at V and 2 bases at J, with 5 bases between. The CDR3 DNA sequence: TGCGCCAGCAGCCAAGACAGAGCCTACGAGCAGTACTTC. It encodes CASSQDRAYEQYF.

Only one count was recorded for this clone. The CDR3 bases are TGTGCCAGCAGTTATAAGCAGGGGTTCCGGGAGCAGTACTTC. Translation gives CASSYKQGFREQYF. V is TRBV6-5 and J is TRBJ2-7, with D possibly matching TRBD1 (6 bases). Germline V CDR1 and CDR2: MNHEY, SVGAGI. The CDR3 sequence is 14 residues long. Trimming shortened V by 3 bases and J by 7 bases, and 16 bases separated the two germline ends.

The chain recombines TRBV27 with TRBJ2-7; 8 nucleotides align to TRBD1. The V gene's germline CDR1 is MNHEY and CDR2 SMNVEV (reference sequence). Trimming cost V 8 bases and J 2 bases; bases outside gene matches: 8. The CDR3 loop spans 14 amino acids. The CDR3 coding sequence is TGTGCCAGCGGCCCCAGGGGGCCAGCCTACGAGCAGTACTTC. Encoded protein: CASGPRGPAYEQYF.

The genes are TRBV7-8 and TRBJ2-1, with 8 bases matching TRBD1. V lost 1 base to trimming and J lost 5 bases; unmatched junction nucleotides: 13. The length of the CDR3 is 18 residues. Germline V gene sequence: CDR1 SGHVS, CDR2 FQNEAQ. CDR3 sequence: CASSLEHLTGVGDNEQFF. In DNA, the CDR3 is TGTGCCAGCAGCTTAGAACACCTGACAGGGGTTGGGGACAATGAGCAGTTCTTC.

The rearrangement joins TRBV19 to TRBJ1-2; no reliable D call. CDR1 is LNHDA and CDR2 is SQIVND in the germline V gene (reference sequence). The CDR3 has 13 amino acids. V lost 2 bases and J lost 3, with 7 bases in between. In DNA, the CDR3 is TGTGCCAGTAGTATATACTGGGACTATGGCTACACCTTC. Translated: CASSIYWDYGYTF.

The V gene is TRBV9, the J gene TRBJ2-5; D uncertain. Germline values: CDR1 SGDLS, CDR2 YYNGEE. The CDR3 extends over 15 amino acids. The germline V and J ends were trimmed by 0 bases and 4 bases, with 13 bases remaining between them. CDR3 in DNA: TGTGCCAGCAGCGTAGATATCACTGGAGCAGAGACCCAGTACTTC. Translation gives CASSVDITGAETQYF.

V gene TRBV20-1 combines with J gene TRBJ2-7; the D is unclear. Trimming stripped 6 bases from V and 2 bases from J, with 8 bases between. The CDR3 extends over 11 amino acids. From germline, CDR1 is DFQATT and CDR2 SNEGSKA (reference sequence). This chain's CDR3 is CSAQFPYEQYF. For the CDR3, the DNA is TGCAGTGCCCAGTTTCCCTACGAGCAGTACTTC.

The chain employs TRBV7-2 and TRBJ1-3; a possible D gene is TRBD1 (5 bases). Germline V gene sequence: CDR1 SGHTA, CDR2 FQGNSA. Trimming took 2 bases from V and 4 from J, leaving 9 bases between them. This CDR3 has 14 residues. CDR3 bases: TGTGCCAGCAGCTTAACAGGAATCGGAAACACCATATATTTT. This codes for CASSLTGIGNTIYF.

This chain joins TRBV5-4 and TRBJ2-1; D not certain. The CDR3 has 13 amino acids. Per germline, CDR1 SGHNT and CDR2 YYREEE (reference sequence). Trimming took off 4 bases at V and 10 bases at J, with 15 bases between the two ends. The CDR3 region is CASSHGKSTEQFF. The CDR3 DNA reads as TGTGCCAGCAGCCACGGAAAGTCGACCGAGCAGTTCTTC. The complete variable domain, with remaining parts taken from reference TRBV5-4 and TRBJ2-1, reads ETGVTQSPTHLIKTRGQQVTLRCSSQSGHNTVSWYQQALGQGPQFIFQYYREEENGRGNFPPRFSGLQFPNYSSELNVNALELDDSALYLCASSHGKSTEQFFGPGTRLTVL.

This rearrangement joins TRBV16 to TRBJ2-5, with 7 bases fitting TRBD2. Germline values: CDR1 KGHSY, CDR2 FQNENV. This CDR3 has 13 amino acids. J lost 5 bases, V lost 4 bases, and 4 bases had no gene match. The CDR3 here is CASSPGRLETQYF. The CDR3 DNA is TGTGCCAGCAGCCCCGGGAGGCTCGAGACCCAGTACTTC.

This chain uses TRBV5-1 with TRBJ2-1; TRBD2 matches 12 bases. The junction had 5 bases not matched to a gene; V was cut back by 8 bases and J by 5 bases. Germline lookup yields CDR1 SGHRS and CDR2 YFSETQ. The length of the CDR3 is 14 residues. The CDR3 nucleotides read TGCGCCAGTCGACTAGCGGGAGAGAACAATGAGCAGTTCTTC. Translating it yields CASRLAGENNEQFF.

This chain connects TRBV11-2 to TRBJ2-5, with 9 bases matching TRBD1. The CDR3 length is 13 residues. Germline CDR1 and CDR2: SGHAT and FQNNGV. The junction had 2 bases not matched to a gene; V was cut back by 5 bases and J by 4 bases. CDR3 nucleotide sequence: TGTGCCAGCAGCGCGACAGGGGGAGAGACCCAGTACTTC. Protein: CASSATGGETQYF.

The V gene is TRBV2, the J gene TRBJ2-3, with D uncertain. Trimming cost V 8 bases and J 4 bases, with 7 bases left between them. The CDR3 runs to 11 residues. Germline V gene lookup returns CDR1 SNHLY and CDR2 FYNNEI. This chain's CDR3 is CASVIADTQYF. The CDR3 bases are TGTGCCAGCGTAATCGCAGATACGCAGTATTTT.

J is TRBJ2-7 and V is TRBV19; no clear D gene. V lost 8 bases to trimming and J lost 0 bases, with 8 bases between them. There are 12 residues in the CDR3. The germline CDR1 and CDR2 sequences are LNHDA and SQIVND (reference sequence). The CDR3: CASVSASYEQYF. CDR3 in DNA: TGTGCCAGTGTCTCCGCCTCCTACGAGCAGTACTTC.

The genes are TRBV28 and TRBJ1-5; D gene uncertain. V lost 5 bases, J lost 0 bases, and 11 bases lay in between. The germline V gene encodes CDR1 MDHEN and CDR2 SYDVKM. The CDR3 loop spans 15 amino acids. In nucleotides, the CDR3 is TGTGCCAGCAGTCAGGACCGTTATAGCAATCAGCCCCAGCATTTT. Translation: CASSQDRYSNQPQHF.